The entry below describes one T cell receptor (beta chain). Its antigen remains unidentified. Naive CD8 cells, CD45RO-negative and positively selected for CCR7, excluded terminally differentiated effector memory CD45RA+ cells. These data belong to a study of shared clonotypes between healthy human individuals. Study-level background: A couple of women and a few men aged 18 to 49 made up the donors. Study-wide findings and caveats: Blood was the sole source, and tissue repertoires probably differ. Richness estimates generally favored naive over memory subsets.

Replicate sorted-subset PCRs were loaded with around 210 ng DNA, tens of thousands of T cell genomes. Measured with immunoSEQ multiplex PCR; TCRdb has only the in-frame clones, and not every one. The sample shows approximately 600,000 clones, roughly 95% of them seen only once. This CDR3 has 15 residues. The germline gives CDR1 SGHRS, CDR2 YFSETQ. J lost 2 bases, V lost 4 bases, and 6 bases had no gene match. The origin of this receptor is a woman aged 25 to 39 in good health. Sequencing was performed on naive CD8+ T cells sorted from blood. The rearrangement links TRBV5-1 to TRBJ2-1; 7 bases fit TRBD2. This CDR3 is CASSSGRVTYNEQFF. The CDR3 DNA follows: TGCGCCAGCAGCAGTGGGAGGGTGACCTACAATGAGCAGTTCTTC.